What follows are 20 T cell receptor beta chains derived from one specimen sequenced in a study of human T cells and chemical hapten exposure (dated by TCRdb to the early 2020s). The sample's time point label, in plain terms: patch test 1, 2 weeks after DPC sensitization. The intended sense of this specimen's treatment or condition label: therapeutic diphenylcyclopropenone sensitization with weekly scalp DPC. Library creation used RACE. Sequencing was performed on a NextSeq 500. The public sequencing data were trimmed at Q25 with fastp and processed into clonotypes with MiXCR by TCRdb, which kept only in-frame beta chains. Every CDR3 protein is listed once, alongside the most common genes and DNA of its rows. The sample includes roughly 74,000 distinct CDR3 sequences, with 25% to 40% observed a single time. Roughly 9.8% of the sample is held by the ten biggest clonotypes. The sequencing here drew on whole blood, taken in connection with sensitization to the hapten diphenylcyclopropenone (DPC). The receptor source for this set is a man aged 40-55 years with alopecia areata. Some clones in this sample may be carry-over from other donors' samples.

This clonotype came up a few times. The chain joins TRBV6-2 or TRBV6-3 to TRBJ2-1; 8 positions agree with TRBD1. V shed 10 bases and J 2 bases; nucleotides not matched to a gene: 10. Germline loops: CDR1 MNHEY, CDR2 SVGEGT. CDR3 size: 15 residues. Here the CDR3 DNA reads TGTGCCACCTGCGTGGGACAGGCGGCCTACAATGAGCAGTTCTTC. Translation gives CATCVGQAAYNEQFF.

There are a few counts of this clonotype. CDR3 sequence (DNA): TGTGCCAGCAGCTCAGGGACTAGCGGGAGAAGCCAAGAGACCCAGTACTTC. Translation gives CASSSGTSGRSQETQYF. V gene TRBV7-7 combines with J gene TRBJ2-5; 14 bases match TRBD2. The CDR3 is 17 amino acids. The germline gives CDR1 SSHAT, CDR2 FNYEAQ (reference sequence). V lost 4 bases and J lost 1; bases outside the gene matches: 5.

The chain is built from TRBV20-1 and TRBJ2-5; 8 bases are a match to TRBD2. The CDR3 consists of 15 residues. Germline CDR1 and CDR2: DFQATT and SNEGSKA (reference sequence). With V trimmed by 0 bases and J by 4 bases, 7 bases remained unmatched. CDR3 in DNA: TGCAGTGCTAGAGATCCACGGGAGGGAGGAGAGACCCAGTACTTC. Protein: CSARDPREGGETQYF.

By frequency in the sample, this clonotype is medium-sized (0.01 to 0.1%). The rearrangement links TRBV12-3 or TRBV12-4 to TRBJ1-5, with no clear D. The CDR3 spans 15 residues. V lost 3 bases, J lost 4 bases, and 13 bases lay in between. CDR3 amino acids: CASSFGIVGNQPQHF. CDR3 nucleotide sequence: TGTGCCAGCAGTTTTGGCATCGTGGGAAATCAGCCCCAGCATTTT.

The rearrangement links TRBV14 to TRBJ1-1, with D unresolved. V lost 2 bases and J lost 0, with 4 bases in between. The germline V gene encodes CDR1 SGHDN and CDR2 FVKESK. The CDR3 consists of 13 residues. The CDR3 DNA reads TGTGCCAGCAGCCAATCTCTGAACACTGAAGCTTTCTTT. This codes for CASSQSLNTEAFF.

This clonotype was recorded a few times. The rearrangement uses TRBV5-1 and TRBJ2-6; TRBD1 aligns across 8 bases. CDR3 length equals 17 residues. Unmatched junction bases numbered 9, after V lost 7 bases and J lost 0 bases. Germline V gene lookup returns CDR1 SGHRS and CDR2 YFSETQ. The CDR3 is CASRQGSSVSGANVLTF. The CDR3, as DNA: TGCGCCAGCCGACAGGGGAGTAGTGTCTCTGGGGCCAACGTCCTGACTTTC.

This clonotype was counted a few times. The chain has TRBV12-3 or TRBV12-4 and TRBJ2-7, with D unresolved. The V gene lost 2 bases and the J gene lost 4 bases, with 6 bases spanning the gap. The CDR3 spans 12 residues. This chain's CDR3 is CASSLYGYEQYF. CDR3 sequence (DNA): TGTGCCAGCAGTTTATACGGTTACGAGCAGTACTTC.

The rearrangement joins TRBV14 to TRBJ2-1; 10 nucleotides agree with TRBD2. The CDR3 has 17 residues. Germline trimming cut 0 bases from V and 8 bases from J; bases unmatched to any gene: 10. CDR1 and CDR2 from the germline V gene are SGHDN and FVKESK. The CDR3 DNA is TGTGCCAGCAGCCAAGATCAGGAGCGGGAGGGTCTCGATGAGCAGTTCTTC. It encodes CASSQDQEREGLDEQFF.

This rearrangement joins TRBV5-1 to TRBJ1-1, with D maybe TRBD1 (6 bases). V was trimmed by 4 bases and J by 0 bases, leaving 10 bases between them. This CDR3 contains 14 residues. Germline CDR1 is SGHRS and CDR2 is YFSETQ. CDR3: CASSKDSMNTEAFF. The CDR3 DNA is TGCGCCAGCAGCAAGGACAGTATGAACACTGAAGCTTTCTTT.

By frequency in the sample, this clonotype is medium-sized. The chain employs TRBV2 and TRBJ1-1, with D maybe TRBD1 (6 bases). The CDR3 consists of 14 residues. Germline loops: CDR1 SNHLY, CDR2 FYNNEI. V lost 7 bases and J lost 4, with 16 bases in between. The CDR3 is CASNKGGLSTEAFF. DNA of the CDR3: TGTGCCAGCAACAAAGGGGGGCTGAGCACTGAAGCTTTCTTT.

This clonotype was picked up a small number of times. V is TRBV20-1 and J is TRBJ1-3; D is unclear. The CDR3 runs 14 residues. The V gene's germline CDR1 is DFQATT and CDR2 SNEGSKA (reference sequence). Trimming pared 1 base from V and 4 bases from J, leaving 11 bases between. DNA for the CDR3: TGCAGTGCTAGAGCTCTCCGGGCCGGAAACACCATATATTTT. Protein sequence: CSARALRAGNTIYF.

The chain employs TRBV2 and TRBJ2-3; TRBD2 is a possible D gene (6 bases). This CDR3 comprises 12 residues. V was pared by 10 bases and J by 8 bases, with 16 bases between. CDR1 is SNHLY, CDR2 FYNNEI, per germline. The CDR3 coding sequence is TGTGCCACCCTCGATTTCGGGGGTACGCAGTATTTT. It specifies CATLDFGGTQYF. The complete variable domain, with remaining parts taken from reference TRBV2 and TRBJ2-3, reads EPEVTQTPSHQVTQMGQEVILRCVPISNHLYFYWYRQILGQKVEFLVSFYNNEISEKSEIFDDQFSVERPDGSNFTLKIRSTKLEDSAMYFCATLDFGGTQYFGPGTRLTVL.

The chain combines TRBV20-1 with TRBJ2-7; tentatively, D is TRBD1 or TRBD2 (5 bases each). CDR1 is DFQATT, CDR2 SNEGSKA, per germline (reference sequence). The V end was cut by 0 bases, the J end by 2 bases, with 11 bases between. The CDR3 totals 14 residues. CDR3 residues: CSARDTGPPYEQYF. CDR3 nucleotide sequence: TGCAGTGCTAGAGACACGGGGCCGCCCTACGAGCAGTACTTC.

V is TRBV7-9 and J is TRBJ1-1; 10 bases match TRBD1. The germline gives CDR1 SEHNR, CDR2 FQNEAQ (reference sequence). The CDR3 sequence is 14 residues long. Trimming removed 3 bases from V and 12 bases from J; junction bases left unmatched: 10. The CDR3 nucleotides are TGTGCCAGCAGCTTTTTGGACAGGGGGGAGGAAACTTTCTTT. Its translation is CASSFLDRGEETFF.

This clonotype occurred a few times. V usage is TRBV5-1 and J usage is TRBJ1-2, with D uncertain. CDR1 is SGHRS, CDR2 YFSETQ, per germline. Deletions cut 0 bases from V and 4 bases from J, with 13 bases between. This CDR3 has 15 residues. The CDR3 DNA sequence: TGCGCCAGCAGCTTGGTACCCGATTCCCCCTATGGCTACACCTTC. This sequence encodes CASSLVPDSPYGYTF.

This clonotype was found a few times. CDR3 region: CSASGERDSGEQYF. DNA for the CDR3: TGCAGTGCTAGCGGGGAAAGGGACTCGGGGGAGCAGTACTTC. This chain links TRBV20-1 with TRBJ2-7; D is possibly TRBD2 (6 bases). V was pared by 3 bases and J by 7 bases, with 19 bases between. Per germline, CDR1 DFQATT and CDR2 SNEGSKA (reference sequence). The length of the CDR3 is 14 residues.

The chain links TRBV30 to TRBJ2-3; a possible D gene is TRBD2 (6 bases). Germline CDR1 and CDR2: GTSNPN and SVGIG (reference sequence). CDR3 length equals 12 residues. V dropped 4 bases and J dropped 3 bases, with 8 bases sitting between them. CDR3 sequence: CAWTGRTDTQYF. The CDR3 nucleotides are TGTGCCTGGACAGGGAGGACAGATACGCAGTATTTT.

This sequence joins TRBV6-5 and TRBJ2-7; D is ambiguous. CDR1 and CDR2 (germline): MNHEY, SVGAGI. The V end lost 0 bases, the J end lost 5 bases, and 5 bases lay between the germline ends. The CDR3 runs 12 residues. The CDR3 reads CASSYSPHEQYF. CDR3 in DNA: TGTGCCAGCAGTTACTCGCCTCACGAGCAGTACTTC.

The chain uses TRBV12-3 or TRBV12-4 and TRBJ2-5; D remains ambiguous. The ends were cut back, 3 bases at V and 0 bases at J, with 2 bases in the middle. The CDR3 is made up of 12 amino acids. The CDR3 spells CASSLNQETQYF. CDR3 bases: TGTGCCAGCAGTTTGAACCAAGAGACCCAGTACTTC.

Here the CDR3 reads CASSFGRGAPYEQYF. The CDR3 nucleotides are TGTGCCAGCAGTTTTGGCAGGGGGGCACCCTACGAGCAGTACTTC. The V gene is TRBV28, the J gene TRBJ2-7, with D maybe TRBD1 (7 bases). This CDR3 is 15 amino acids long. Per germline, CDR1 MDHEN and CDR2 SYDVKM. V dropped 3 bases and J dropped 2 bases, with 14 bases sitting between them.